This T cell receptor beta chain was obtained from a study of blood T cell repertoires in COVID-19. Overall study context: COVID-19 samples from acute and convalescent phases originated in the United States, Italy and Spain. PBMCs, B-cell-depleted T cells, or T cells provided the cDNA or gDNA that made up the material.

TCRdb keeps only in-frame clones here, not all; method: immunoSEQ multiplex PCR. The table lists 200,000 to 300,000 clones, about 80% of them singletons. Losses at the gene ends were 8 bases for V and 7 bases for J; bases not matched to a gene: 2. CDR1 MNHNY and CDR2 SVGAGI come from the germline V gene (reference sequence). The CDR3 length is 13 residues. The chain joins TRBV6-6 to TRBJ2-1, with 13 bases matching TRBD2. What was sequenced was peripheral blood. This receptor was taken from a woman older than 75 with acute or convalescent COVID-19. As DNA, the CDR3 is TGTGCCAGCGGGGGACTAGCGGGGAATGAGCAGTTCTTC. It is translated as CASGGLAGNEQFF.